A single sample gave rise to the 5 T cell receptor beta chains below, sequenced in a study of T cells in Graves' hyperthyroidism and ophthalmopathy. RNA transcripts were the template for amplifying TCR beta CDR3 regions. The HTBI set primed first-round TCR CDR3 RT-PCR. Each CDR3 protein gets one entry after TCRdb re-called the multiplex PCR reads with MiXCR. The sample has about 840,000 distinct CDR3 sequences; more than 30% are singletons. Sequenced sample: blood. Source of these receptors: a man between 18 and 29 years old with Graves' hyperthyroidism.

This clonotype was seen at least ten times. The J gene is TRBJ2-5, the V gene TRBV24-1; TRBD1 matches 8 bases. The CDR3 runs 14 residues. Germline V lookup: CDR1 KGHDR, CDR2 SFDVKD. Trimming at V came to 7 bases and at J to 5 bases, leaving 8 bases not matched to a gene. CDR3 in amino acids: CATRDRTGRETQYF. As DNA, the CDR3 is TGTGCCACCAGGGATAGGACAGGGAGGGAGACCCAGTACTTC.

The CDR3 region is CASSLPGLETQYF. DNA for the CDR3: TGTGCCAGCAGCTTGCCCGGGCTGGAGACCCAGTACTTC. The chain joins TRBV7-2 to TRBJ2-5; D uncertain. The CDR3 length is 13 residues. V was shortened by 3 bases and J by 5 bases, with 10 bases between the two germline ends. Germline CDR1 is SGHTA and CDR2 is FQGNSA.

As to this clonotype: The germline gene is not matched at one end of the junction; a read error may be the cause. The chain links TRBV19 to TRBJ2-2; possible D gene TRBD2, 5 bases. CDR3 length: 14 amino acids. In germline, CDR1 is LNHDA, CDR2 SQIVND (reference sequence). CDR3 region: CASSIGGDTGELLF. The CDR3 nucleotides read TGTGCCAGTAGTATAGGAGGAGACACCGGGGAGCTGCTTTTT.

This chain joins TRBV6-5 and TRBJ2-7; D perhaps matches TRBD1 (6 bases). V was cut by 6 bases and J by 0 bases, with 12 bases left in between. The germline V gene has CDR1 MNHEY and CDR2 SVGAGI. The CDR3 is 14 amino acids. The CDR3 here is CASRSDRISYEQYF. CDR3 bases: TGTGCCAGCAGATCCGACAGGATCTCCTACGAGCAGTACTTC.

This clonotype appeared many times. The chain uses TRBV9 and TRBJ2-5; 10 bases map to TRBD2. CDR1 is SGDLS and CDR2 is YYNGEE in the germline V gene. The CDR3 sequence is 15 residues long. V was clipped by 1 base and J by 3 bases; unmatched bases: 3. The CDR3 reads CASSVYLAGEETQYF. CDR3 in DNA: TGTGCCAGCAGCGTATACCTAGCGGGAGAAGAGACCCAGTACTTC.